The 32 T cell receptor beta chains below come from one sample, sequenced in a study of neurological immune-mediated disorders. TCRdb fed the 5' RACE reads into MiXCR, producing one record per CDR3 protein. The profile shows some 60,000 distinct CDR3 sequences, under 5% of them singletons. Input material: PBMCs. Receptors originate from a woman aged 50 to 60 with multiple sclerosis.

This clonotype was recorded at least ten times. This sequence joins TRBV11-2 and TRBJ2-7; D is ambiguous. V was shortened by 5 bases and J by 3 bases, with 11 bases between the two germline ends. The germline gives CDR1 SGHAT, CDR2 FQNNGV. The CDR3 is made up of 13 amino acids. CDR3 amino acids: CASSHRVDYEQYV. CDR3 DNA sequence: TGTGCCAGCAGCCACCGGGTAGACTACGAGCAGTACGTC.

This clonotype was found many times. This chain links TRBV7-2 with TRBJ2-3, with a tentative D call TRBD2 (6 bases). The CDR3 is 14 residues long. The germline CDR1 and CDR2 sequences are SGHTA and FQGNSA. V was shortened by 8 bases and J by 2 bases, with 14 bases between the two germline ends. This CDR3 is CASRLGRHTDTQYF. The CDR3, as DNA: TGTGCCAGCCGCCTGGGGAGGCACACAGATACGCAGTATTTT.

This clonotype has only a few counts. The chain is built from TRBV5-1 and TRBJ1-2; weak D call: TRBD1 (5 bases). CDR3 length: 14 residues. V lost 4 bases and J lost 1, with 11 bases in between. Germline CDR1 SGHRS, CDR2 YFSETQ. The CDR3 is CASSIDQGNYGYTF. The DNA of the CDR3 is TGCGCCAGCAGCATCGACCAGGGTAACTATGGCTACACCTTC.

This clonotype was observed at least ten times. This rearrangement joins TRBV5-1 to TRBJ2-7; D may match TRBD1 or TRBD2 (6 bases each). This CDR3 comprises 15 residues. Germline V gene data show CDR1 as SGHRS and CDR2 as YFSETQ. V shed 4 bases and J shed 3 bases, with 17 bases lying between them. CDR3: CASSLVTGTLYEQYF. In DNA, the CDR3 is TGCGCCAGCAGCCTCGTAACAGGGACTCTCTACGAGCAGTACTTC.

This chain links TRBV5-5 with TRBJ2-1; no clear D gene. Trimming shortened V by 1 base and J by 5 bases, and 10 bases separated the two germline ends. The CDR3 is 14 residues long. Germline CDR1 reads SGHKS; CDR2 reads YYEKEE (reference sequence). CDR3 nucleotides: TGTGCCAGCAGCTTGTCTTGGGCAAACAATGAGCAGTTCTTC. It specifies CASSLSWANNEQFF.

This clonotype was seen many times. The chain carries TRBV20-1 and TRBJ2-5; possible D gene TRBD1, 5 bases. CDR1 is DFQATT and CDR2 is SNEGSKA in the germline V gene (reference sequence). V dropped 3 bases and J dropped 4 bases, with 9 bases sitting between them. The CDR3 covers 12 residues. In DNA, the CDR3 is TGCAGTGCTAGGGGGCTGGGAGAGACCCAGTACTTC. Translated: CSARGLGETQYF.

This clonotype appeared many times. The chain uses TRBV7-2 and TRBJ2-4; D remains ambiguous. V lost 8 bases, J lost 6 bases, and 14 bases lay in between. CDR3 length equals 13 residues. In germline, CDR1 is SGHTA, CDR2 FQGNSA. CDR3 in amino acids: CASSSGSGNIQYF. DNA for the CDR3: TGTGCCAGCTCGTCGGGTTCGGGAAACATTCAGTACTTC. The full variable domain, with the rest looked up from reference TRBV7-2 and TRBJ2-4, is GAGVSQSPSNKVTEKGKDVELRCDPISGHTALYWYRQSLGQGLEFLIYFQGNSAPDKSGLPSDRFSAERTGGSVSTLTIQRTQQEDSAVYLCASSSGSGNIQYFGAGTRLSVL.

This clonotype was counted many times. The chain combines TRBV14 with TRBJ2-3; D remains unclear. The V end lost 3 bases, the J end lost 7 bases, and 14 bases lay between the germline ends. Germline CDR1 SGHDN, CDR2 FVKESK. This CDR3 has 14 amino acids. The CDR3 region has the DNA TGTGCCAGCAGCCAGTCATCGAATGTGAATACGCAGTATTTT. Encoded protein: CASSQSSNVNTQYF. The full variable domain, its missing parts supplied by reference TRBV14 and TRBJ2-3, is EAGVTQFPSHSVIEKGQTVTLRCDPISGHDNLYWYRRVMGKEIKFLLHFVKESKQDESGMPNNRFLAERTGGTYSTLKVQPAELEDSGVYFCASSQSSNVNTQYFGPGTRLTVL.

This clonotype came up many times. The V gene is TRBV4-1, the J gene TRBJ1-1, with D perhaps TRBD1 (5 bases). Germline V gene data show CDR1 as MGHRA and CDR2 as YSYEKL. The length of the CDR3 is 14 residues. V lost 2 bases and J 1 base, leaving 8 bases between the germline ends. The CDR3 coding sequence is TGCGCCAGCAGCCAAACTACAGGGAACACTGAAGCTTTCTTT. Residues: CASSQTTGNTEAFF.

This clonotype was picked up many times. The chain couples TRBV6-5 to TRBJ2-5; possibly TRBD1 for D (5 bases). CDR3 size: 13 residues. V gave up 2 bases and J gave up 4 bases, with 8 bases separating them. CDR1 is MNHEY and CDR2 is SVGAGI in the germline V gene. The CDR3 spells CASSYIGAETQYF. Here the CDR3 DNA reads TGTGCCAGCAGTTACATAGGGGCAGAGACCCAGTACTTC.

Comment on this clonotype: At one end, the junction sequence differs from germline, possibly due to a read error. The CDR3 region has the DNA TGTGCCAGCAGCATAGGACAGGGAATTCAGCCCCAGAATTTT. Its protein is CASSIGQGIQPQNF. The chain has TRBV6-5 and TRBJ1-5; 8 bases line up with TRBD1. The germline V gene has CDR1 MNHEY and CDR2 SVGAGI. The CDR3 consists of 14 residues.

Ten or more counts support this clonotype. The CDR3 sequence: CASSTDRGSAYNSPLHF. The CDR3 coding sequence is TGTGCCAGCAGCACCGACAGAGGTAGCGCCTATAATTCACCCCTCCACTTT. The V and J genes are TRBV9 and TRBJ1-6; a possible D gene is TRBD1 (5 bases). V was clipped by 4 bases and J by 2 bases, with 16 bases between them. The CDR3 extends over 17 amino acids. Germline V gene data show CDR1 as SGDLS and CDR2 as YYNGEE.

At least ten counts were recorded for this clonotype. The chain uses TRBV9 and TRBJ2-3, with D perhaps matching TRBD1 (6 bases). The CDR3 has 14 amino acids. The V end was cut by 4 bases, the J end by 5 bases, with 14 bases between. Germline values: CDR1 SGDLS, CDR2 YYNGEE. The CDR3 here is CASSKRQAGDTQYF. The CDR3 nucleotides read TGTGCCAGCAGCAAACGACAGGCTGGAGATACGCAGTATTTT.

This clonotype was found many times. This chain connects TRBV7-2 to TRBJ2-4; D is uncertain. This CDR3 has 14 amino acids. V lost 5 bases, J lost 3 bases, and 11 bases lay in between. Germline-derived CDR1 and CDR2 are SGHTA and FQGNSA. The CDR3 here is CASSPRWDKNIQYF. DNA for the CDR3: TGTGCCAGCAGCCCCCGGTGGGACAAAAACATTCAGTACTTC.

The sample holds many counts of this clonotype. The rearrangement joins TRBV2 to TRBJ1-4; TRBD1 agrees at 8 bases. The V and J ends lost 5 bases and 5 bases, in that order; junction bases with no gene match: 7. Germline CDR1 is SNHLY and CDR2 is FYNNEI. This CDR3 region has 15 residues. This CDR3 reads CASSKDRVGNEKLFF. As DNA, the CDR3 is TGTGCCAGCAGTAAGGACAGGGTTGGAAATGAAAAACTGTTTTTT.

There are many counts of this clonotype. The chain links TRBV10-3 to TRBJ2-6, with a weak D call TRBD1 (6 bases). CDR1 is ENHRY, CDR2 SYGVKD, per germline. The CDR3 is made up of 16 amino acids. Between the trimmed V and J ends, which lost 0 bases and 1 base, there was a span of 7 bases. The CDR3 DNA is TGTGCCATCAGTGAGTCCACAGGGTCTGGGGCCAACGTCCTGACTTTC. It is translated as CAISESTGSGANVLTF.

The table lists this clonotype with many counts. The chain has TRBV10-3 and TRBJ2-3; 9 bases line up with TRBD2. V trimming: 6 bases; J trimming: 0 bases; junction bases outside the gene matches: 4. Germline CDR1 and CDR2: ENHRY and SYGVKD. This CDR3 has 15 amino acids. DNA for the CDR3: TGTGCCATCAGGATAGCGGGGGTCAGCACAGATACGCAGTATTTT. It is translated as CAIRIAGVSTDTQYF.

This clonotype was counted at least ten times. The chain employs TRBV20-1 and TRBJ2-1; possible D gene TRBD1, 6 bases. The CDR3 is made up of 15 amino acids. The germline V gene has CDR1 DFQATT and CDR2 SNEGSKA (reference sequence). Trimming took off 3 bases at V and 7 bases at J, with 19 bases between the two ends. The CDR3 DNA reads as TGCAGTGCTAGCTCTGGGGGCGCGTGGGGGAATGAGCAGTTCTTC. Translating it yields CSASSGGAWGNEQFF.

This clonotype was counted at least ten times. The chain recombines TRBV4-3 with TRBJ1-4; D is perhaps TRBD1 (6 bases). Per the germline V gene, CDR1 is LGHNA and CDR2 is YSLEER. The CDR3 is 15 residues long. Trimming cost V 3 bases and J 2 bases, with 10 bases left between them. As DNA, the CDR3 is TGCGCCAGCAGCCACAACAGGGCTACTAATGAAAAACTGTTTTTT. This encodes CASSHNRATNEKLFF.

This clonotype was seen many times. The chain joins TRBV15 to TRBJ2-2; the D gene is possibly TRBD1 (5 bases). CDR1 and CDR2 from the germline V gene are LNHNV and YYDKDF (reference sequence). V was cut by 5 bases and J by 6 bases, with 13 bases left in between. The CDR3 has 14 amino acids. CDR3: CATSFVQGSGELFF. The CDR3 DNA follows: TGTGCCACCAGCTTTGTCCAGGGTTCCGGGGAGCTGTTTTTT.

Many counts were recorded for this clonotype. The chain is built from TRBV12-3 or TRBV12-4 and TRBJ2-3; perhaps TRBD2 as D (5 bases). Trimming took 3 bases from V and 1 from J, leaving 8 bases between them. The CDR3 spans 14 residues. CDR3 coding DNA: TGTGCCAGCAGTTTTGGCGGGCGCACAGATACGCAGTATTTT. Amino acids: CASSFGGRTDTQYF.

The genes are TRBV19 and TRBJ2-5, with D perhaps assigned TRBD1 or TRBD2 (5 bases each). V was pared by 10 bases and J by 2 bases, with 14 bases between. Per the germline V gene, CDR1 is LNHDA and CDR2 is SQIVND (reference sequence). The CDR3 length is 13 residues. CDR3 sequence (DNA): TGTGCCACCGCACGGGGCGTACAAGAGACCCAGTACTTC. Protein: CATARGVQETQYF.

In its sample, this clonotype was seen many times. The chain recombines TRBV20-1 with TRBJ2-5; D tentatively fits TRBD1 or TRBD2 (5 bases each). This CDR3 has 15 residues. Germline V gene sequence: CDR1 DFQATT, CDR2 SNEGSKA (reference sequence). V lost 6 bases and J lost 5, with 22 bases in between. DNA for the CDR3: TGCAGTGCCAGGGCGGGTTACGGATACTCGGAGACCCAGTACTTC. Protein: CSARAGYGYSETQYF.

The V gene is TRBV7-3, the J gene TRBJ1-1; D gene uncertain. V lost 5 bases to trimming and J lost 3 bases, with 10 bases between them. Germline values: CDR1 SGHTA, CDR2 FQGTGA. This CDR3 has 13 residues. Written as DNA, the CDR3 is TGTGCCAGCAGCATAAACAGTGACACTGAAGCTTTCTTT. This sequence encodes CASSINSDTEAFF.

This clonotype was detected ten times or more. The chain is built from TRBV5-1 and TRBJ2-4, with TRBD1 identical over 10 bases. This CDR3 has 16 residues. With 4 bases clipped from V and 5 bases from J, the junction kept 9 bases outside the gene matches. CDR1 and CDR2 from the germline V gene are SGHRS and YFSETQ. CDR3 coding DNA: TGCGCCAGCAGCCTCTCGGGACAGGGGTACGAAAACATTCAGTACTTC. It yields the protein CASSLSGQGYENIQYF.

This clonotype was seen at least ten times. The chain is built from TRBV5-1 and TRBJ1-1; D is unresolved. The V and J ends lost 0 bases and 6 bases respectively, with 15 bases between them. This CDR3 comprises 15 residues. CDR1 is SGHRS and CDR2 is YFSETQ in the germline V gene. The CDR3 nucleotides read TGCGCCAGCAGCTTGGCCGTCGGCACTCCCGCTGAAGCTTTCTTT. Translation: CASSLAVGTPAEAFF. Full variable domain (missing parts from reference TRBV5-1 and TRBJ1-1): KAGVTQTPRYLIKTRGQQVTLSCSPISGHRSVSWYQQTPGQGLQFLFEYFSETQRNKGNFPGRFSGRQFSNSRSEMNVSTLELGDSALYLCASSLAVGTPAEAFFGQGTRLTVV.

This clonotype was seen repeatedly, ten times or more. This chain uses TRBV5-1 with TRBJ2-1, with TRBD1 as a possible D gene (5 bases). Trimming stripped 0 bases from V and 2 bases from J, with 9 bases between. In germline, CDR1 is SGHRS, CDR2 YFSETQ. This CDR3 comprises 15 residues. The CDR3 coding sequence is TGCGCCAGCAGCTTGGGGGGCAAGACCTACAATGAGCAGTTCTTC. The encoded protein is CASSLGGKTYNEQFF. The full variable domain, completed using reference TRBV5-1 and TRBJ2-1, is KAGVTQTPRYLIKTRGQQVTLSCSPISGHRSVSWYQQTPGQGLQFLFEYFSETQRNKGNFPGRFSGRQFSNSRSEMNVSTLELGDSALYLCASSLGGKTYNEQFFGPGTRLTVL.

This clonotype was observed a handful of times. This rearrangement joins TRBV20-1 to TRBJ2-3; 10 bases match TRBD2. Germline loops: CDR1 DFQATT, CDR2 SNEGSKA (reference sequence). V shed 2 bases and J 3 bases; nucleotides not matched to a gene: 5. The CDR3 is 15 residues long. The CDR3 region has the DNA TGCAGTGCTAGAACCGATAGCGGGGGGACAGATACGCAGTATTTT. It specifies CSARTDSGGTDTQYF.

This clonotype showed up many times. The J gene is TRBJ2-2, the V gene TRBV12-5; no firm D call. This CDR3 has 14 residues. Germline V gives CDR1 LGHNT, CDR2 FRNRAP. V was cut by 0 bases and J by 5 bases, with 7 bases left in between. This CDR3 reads CASGLVPMTGELFF. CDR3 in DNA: TGTGCTAGTGGTTTGGTCCCTATGACCGGGGAGCTGTTTTTT.

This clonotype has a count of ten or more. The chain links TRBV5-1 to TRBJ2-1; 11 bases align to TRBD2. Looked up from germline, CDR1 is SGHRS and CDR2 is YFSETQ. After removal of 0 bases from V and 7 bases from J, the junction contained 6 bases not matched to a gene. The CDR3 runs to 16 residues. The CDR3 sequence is CASSLELAGDRNEQFF. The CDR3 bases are TGCGCCAGCAGCTTGGAACTAGCGGGGGATAGGAATGAGCAGTTCTTC.

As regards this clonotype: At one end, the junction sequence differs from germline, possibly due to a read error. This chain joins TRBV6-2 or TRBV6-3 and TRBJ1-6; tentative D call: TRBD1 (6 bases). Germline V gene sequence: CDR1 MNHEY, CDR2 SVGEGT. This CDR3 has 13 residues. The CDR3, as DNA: TGTGCCAGCAGTTGGACAGAAAATTCACCCCTCAACTTT. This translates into CASSWTENSPLNF.

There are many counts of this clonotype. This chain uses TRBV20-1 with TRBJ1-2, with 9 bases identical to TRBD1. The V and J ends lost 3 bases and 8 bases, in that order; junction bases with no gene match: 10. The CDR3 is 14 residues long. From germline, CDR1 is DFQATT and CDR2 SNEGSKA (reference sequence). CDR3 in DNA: TGCAGTGCTAGGGCTTGGGACAGGGAATACGGCTACACCTTC. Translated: CSARAWDREYGYTF.